This T cell receptor (beta chain) was sequenced in a study of cytomegalovirus exposure and HLA in healthy donors. General study findings and limits: In a later analysis, most CMV-associated TCR beta chains appeared HLA-restricted. TCR beta chains numbering some 160 were designated cytomegalovirus-associated.

The PCR contained 60 Vbeta and 13 Jbeta primers. Clones were read by immunoSEQ multiplex PCR, and TCRdb kept only the in-frame ones, dropping some. The sample includes about 130,000 clones, under 20% of them seen just once. CDR1 and CDR2 (germline): SGDLS, YYNGEE. The CDR3 spans 16 residues. V was cut by 4 bases and J by 3 bases, with 19 bases left in between. To note about this clone: Its specificity is not known.

The TCR comes from a female donor in good health and CMV-seropositive. The sequencing input was PBMCs. This chain links TRBV9 with TRBJ1-2; D remains unclear. The CDR3 region is CASSPGIGPGYYGYTF. The CDR3 DNA reads TGTGCCAGCAGCCCGGGGATTGGCCCGGGATACTATGGCTACACCTTC.